This T cell receptor (beta chain) was documented in a study of shared clonotypes between healthy human individuals (dated by TCRdb to the early 2020s). Background on the whole study: The cohort comprised a couple of women and a few men aged 18 to 49 years. For each donor, CD4 naive and CD4 memory were each given three plates, CD8 naive was given two plates, and CD8 memory was given one plate. The study deeply sequenced blood TCR repertoires of about 5 healthy adults to estimate repertoire size and the extent of clonotype sharing between individuals. Different laboratories and diverse techniques were used to prepare libraries and sequence TCR repertoires, to increase sequencing depth and limit assay-specific biases. Leukapheresis yielded between about 0.85 and 10 billion PBMCs per donor.

Using the deep immunoSEQ assay, multiplex PCR amplified TCR CDR3 regions from genomic DNA. Extracted genomic DNA from each cell subset was distributed evenly across all wells of several immunoSEQ 96-well plates, and each plate was treated as a replicate. For sorted subsets, 200 to 250 ng genomic DNA, equal to tens of thousands of T cell genomes, was loaded into each replicate PCR. Purified libraries were quantified with a Qubit 3.0 fluorometer, sized on a Bioanalyzer 2100, and re-quantified with the KAPA Library Quantification kit. A separate single-read 150-cycle Illumina NextSeq 550 flow cell was used to sequence each immunoSEQ 96-well plate. The published analysis was carried out like this. Because the immunoSEQ output held only junctional sequences and lacked quality scores, the filtering could not match the filtering applied to full-length reads. To assign V/J genes and CDR3, sequences were annotated against IMGT germline references using PyIR, a Python wrapper for IgBLAST v1.9. Reads were filtered out if the reads had weak V/J assignments (E-value above 1e-6), no CDR3, stop codons, out-of-frame junctions, or ambiguous translated residues. V3J clonotypes were defined as sequences sharing the same inferred V gene, J gene, and CDR3 amino acid sequence. Percentage overlap between repertoires was calculated by dividing the number of shared unique clonotypes by the size of the smaller repertoire. RTK rarefaction, the Chao1 estimator, and Recon v2.1 estimates of unobserved clonotypes were used to assess repertoire richness. Generation probabilities were computed with OLGA for all TCRbeta clonotypes obtained by the gDNA method from several donors. The clones in this table, taken by TCRdb from immuneACCESS, are in-frame only. Not every clone is retained; where verified, under half of the shortfall comes from an unresolved V gene, and the cause of the rest is unknown. V, J and clone size reflect that table, while D and trimming were determined from the DNA. In all, the sample holds about 750,000 clones, and 80% to 95% of those were seen once. 24% of the sample comes from the top ten.

The CDR3 runs 11 residues from the cysteine to the phenylalanine. Of all the DNA, just the CDR3 is kept, 33 bases in frame from base 1. The trim is 5 bases for V and 7 bases for J, with a gap of 9 bases between the germline ends. The germline V gene provides CDR1 SGDLS and CDR2 YYNGEE. Broader findings and caveats from the paper: Pairwise subsampling indicated that sequencing depth was expected to affect the degree of clonotype sharing among donors. Because the study included a small number of donors, the genetic and exposure-history diversity represented was limited. Sampling was restricted to blood, and TCR repertoires in tissues likely differ from the TCR repertoires found in blood. Sharing across a few donors was observed for roughly 5.4% of naive CD4, about 4% of naive CD8, about 2.5% of memory CD4, and roughly 0.4% of memory CD8 clonotypes. Even with the large sequencing depth, rarefaction of the sorted-subset datasets indicated that sequencing was incomplete. Larger estimated clonotype richness was generally found for naive subsets than for memory subsets. Higher generation probabilities were observed for clonotypes shared by all four sorted-subset donors than for non-shared clonotypes.

Points on this clone: Its recognized antigen is unknown. The input lacks base qualities; no much larger clone sits a single base away.

For the CD8 naive samples, CD45RO-negative cells were positively selected for CCR7, yielding a CD45RA+CCR7+ population from which TemRA cells were excluded. Donors were healthy HIV-negative adults with no recently reported acute infections or vaccinations. Every donor was a Caucasian adult living in Nashville, Tennessee, USA. Blood was obtained by leukapheresis, after which PBMCs were separated by Ficoll-Histopaque density gradient centrifugation and cryopreserved in liquid nitrogen vapor phase. Purity and quantity of every magnetically sorted T cell population were checked by analytical flow cytometry. Genomic DNA was isolated from each sorted fraction and quantified by UV absorbance on a Nanodrop 2000c.

This TCR derives from a man aged 25-45 years in good health. Sequences were obtained from naive CD8+ T cells sorted from blood. In light of the paper, this sample's cell subset or site label describes: CD45RA+CCR7+. The chain is made from TRBV9 and TRBJ1-2, with the D gene not clear enough to name. The sequenced DNA: TGTGCCAGCAGGGCGCTGGGTGGCTACACCTTC. It codes for CASRALGGYTF.